Below, 7 T cell receptor beta chains from the same sample are listed, as sequenced in a study of shared clonotypes between healthy human individuals. Assay used: immunoSEQ multiplex PCR; TCRdb lists only in-frame clones, some missing. This sample carries a few million clones, 85% to 95% of them seen once, and the ten largest clones take under 0.45%. Material for sequencing was naive CD4+ T cells from PBMCs. The subset here: CD45RA+ positively selected. The receptors derive from a man aged 18 to 29 in good health. Some clones in this sample may be carry-over from other donors' samples.

This chain connects TRBV29-1 to TRBJ2-7; the D gene is possibly TRBD2 (5 bases). The CDR3 spans 13 residues. Trimming removed 4 bases at V and 2 bases at J, with 12 bases between. CDR1 and CDR2 (germline): SQVTM, ANQGSEA. CDR3 DNA: TGCAGCGTTGGCCTTTCGAGGGCCTACGAGCAGTACTTC. It translates to CSVGLSRAYEQYF.

This rearrangement joins TRBV28 to TRBJ2-1; TRBD2 matches 8 bases. Germline V gene data show CDR1 as MDHEN and CDR2 as SYDVKM. The CDR3 spans 16 residues. V shed 8 bases, J shed 7 bases, and the junction held 16 bases outside the gene matches. The CDR3: CASHPPGRARENEQFF. CDR3 DNA: TGTGCCAGCCACCCTCCCGGGAGGGCCAGGGAGAATGAGCAGTTCTTC.

The V call is TRBV5-1, the J call TRBJ1-6; 12 positions match TRBD1. This CDR3 contains 16 residues. Per germline, CDR1 SGHRS and CDR2 YFSETQ. The V and J ends lost 4 bases and 7 bases, in that order; junction bases with no gene match: 6. The DNA for the CDR3 is TGCGCCAGCAGCGACCGGGACAGGGGGCCCAATTCACCCCTCCACTTT. This gives the protein CASSDRDRGPNSPLHF.

The chain couples TRBV4-3 to TRBJ2-7; D gene unclear. The CDR3 is 13 residues long. From germline, CDR1 is LGHNA and CDR2 YSLEER. Trimming stripped 3 bases from V and 5 bases from J, with 11 bases between. The CDR3 DNA follows: TGCGCCAGCAGCCATTTTCTGGCGGACGAGCAGTACTTC. This codes for CASSHFLADEQYF.

The chain links TRBV5-4 to TRBJ2-7; 8 nucleotides agree with TRBD1. CDR3 length: 13 residues. The V gene end was trimmed by 4 bases and the J gene end by 6 bases; junction bases not matched to a gene: 6. Germline CDR1 SGHNT, CDR2 YYREEE (reference sequence). The CDR3 nucleotides read TGTGCCAGCAGCAGCCCCACAGGGGGCGAGCAGTACTTC. Protein: CASSSPTGGEQYF.

For this clone: The sample carries other DNA sequences with the same CDR3. The chain combines TRBV5-1 with TRBJ1-1; 7 nucleotides agree with TRBD1. Per the germline V gene, CDR1 is SGHRS and CDR2 is YFSETQ. Unmatched junction bases numbered 3, after V lost 3 bases and J lost 1 base. This CDR3 is built from 14 residues. The CDR3 DNA is TGCGCCAGCAGCTACGGGACAGCGAACACTGAAGCTTTCTTT. Its translation: CASSYGTANTEAFF.

The genes are TRBV9 and TRBJ2-1; 10 bases fit TRBD2. Germline trimming cut 0 bases from V and 10 bases from J; bases unmatched to any gene: 10. This CDR3 has 16 residues. The germline CDR1 and CDR2 sequences are SGDLS and YYNGEE. The CDR3, as DNA: TGTGCCAGCAGCGTAGGGCCTAGCGGGGGATCACGGGAGCAGTTCTTC. It encodes CASSVGPSGGSREQFF.